This section outlines one T cell receptor (beta chain) sequence together with its context. What it binds is unknown. In the PCR, 60 Vbeta and 13 Jbeta primers were used. Some clones are missing from TCRdb's copy, which holds only in-frame ones; the method was immunoSEQ multiplex PCR. This sample contains roughly 72,000 clones. Looked up from germline, CDR1 is SQVTM and CDR2 is ANQGSEA. With 5 bases clipped from V and 0 bases from J, the junction kept 6 bases outside the gene matches. This CDR3 contains 15 residues. This record comes from a study of cytomegalovirus exposure and HLA in healthy donors. Overall study results and limits: Some public TCRs appeared in many individuals, while most sequences were rare.

The J gene is TRBJ1-2, the V gene TRBV29-1; 10 bases are a match to TRBD1. The sample taken for sequencing was PBMCs. The clonotype was recovered from a man between 18 and 35 years old in good health and CMV-seropositive. The CDR3 bases are TGCAGCGTTCCGGACAGGGGGGCCTCTAACTATGGCTACACCTTC. Translation gives CSVPDRGASNYGYTF.